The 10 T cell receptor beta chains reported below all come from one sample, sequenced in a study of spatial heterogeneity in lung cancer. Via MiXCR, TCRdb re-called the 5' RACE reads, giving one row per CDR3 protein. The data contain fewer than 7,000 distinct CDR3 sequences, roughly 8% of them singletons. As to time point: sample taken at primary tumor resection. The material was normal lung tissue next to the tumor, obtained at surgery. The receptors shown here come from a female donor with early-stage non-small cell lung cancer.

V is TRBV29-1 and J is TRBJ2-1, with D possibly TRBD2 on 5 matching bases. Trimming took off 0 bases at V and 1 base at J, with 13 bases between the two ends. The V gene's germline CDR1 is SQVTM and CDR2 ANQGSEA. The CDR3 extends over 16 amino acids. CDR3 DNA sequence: TGCAGCGTTGAAGATCGGGGTCCTGCTTCCTACAATGAGCAGTTCTTC. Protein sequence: CSVEDRGPASYNEQFF.

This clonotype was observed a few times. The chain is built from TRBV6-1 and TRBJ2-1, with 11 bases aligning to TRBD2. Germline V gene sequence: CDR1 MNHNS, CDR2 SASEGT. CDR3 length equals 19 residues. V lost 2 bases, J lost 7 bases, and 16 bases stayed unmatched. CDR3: CASSEYHLSLAGGANEQFF. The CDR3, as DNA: TGTGCCAGCAGTGAATACCACCTTTCTCTAGCGGGGGGCGCAAATGAGCAGTTCTTC.

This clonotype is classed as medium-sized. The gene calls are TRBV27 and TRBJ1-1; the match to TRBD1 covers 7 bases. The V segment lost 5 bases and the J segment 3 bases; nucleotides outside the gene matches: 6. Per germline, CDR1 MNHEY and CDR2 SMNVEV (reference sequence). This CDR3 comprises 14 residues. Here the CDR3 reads CASSTGEGYTEAFF. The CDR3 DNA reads TGTGCCAGCAGTACAGGGGAGGGGTACACTGAAGCTTTCTTT.

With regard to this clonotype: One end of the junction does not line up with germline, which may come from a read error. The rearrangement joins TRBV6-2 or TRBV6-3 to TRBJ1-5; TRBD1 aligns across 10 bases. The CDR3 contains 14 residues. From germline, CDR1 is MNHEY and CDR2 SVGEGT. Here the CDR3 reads CASSYGTGVQPQNF. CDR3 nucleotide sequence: TGTGCCAGCAGTTACGGGACAGGGGTTCAGCCCCAGAATTTT.

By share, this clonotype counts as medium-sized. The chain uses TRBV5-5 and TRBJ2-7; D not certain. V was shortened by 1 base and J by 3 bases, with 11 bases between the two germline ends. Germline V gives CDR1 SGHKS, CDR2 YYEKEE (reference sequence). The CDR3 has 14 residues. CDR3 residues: CASSLRTTLYEQYF. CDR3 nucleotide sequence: TGTGCCAGCAGCTTGAGAACAACCCTCTACGAGCAGTACTTC.

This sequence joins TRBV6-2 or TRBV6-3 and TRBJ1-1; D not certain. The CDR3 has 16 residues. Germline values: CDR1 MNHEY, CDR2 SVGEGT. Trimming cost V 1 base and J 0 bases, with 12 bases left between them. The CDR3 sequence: CASSYLTEGMNTEAFF. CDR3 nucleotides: TGTGCCAGCAGTTACTTGACGGAGGGCATGAACACTGAAGCTTTCTTT.

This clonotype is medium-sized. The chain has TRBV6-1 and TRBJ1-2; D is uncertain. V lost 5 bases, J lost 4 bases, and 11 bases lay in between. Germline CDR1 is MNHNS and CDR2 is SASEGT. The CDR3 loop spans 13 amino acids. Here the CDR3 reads CASSTQVGYGYTF. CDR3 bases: TGTGCCAGCAGTACTCAGGTGGGCTATGGCTACACCTTC.

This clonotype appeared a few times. The CDR3 here is CASSLGHRVGEQFF. The CDR3 bases are TGTGCCAGCAGCTTAGGTCACAGGGTTGGGGAGCAGTTCTTC. This chain uses TRBV7-8 with TRBJ2-1; tentative D call: TRBD1 (6 bases). The germline V and J ends were trimmed by 1 base and 10 bases, with 14 bases remaining between them. The CDR3 runs to 14 residues. Germline V gene lookup returns CDR1 SGHVS and CDR2 FQNEAQ.

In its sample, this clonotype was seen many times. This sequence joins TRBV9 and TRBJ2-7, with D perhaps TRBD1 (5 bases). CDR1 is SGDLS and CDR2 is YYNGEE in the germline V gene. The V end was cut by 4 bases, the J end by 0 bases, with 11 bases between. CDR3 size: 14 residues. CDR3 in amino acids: CASSPHDSSYEQYF. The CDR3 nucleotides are TGTGCCAGCAGCCCTCACGACAGCTCCTACGAGCAGTACTTC.

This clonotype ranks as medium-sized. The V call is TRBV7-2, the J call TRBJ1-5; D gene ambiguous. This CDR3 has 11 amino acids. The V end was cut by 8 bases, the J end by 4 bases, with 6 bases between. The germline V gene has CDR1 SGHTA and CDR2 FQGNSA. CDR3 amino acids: CASGGNQPQHF. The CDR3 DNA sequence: TGTGCCAGCGGTGGTAATCAGCCCCAGCATTTT.